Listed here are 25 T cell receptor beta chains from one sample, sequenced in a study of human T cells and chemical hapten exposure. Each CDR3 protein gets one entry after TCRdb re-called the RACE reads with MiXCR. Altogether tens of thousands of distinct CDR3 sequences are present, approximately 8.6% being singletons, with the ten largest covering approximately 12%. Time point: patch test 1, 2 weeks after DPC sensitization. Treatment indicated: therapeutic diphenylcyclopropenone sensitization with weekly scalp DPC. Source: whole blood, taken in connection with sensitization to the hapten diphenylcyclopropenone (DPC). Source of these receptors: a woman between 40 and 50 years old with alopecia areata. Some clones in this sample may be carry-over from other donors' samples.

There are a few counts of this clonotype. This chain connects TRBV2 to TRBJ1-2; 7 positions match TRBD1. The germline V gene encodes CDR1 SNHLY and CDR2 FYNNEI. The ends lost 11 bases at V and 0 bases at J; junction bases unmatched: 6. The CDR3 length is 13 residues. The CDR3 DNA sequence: TGTGCCGGAGGACAGGCTGCTAACTATGGCTACACCTTC. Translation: CAGGQAANYGYTF.

The CDR3, as DNA: TGTGCCAGCAGCTTAGTAGGGACAGGGTTACAAGAGACCCAGTACTTC. Residues: CASSLVGTGLQETQYF. The chain couples TRBV7-8 to TRBJ2-5; TRBD1 aligns across 9 bases. Germline trimming cut 1 base from V and 2 bases from J; bases unmatched to any gene: 5. The CDR3 sequence is 16 residues long. Germline V lookup: CDR1 SGHVS, CDR2 FQNEAQ.

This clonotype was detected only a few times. The CDR3 DNA is TGTGCCGCCGGGGCGGGGGGGCGTAGTGAGCAGTTCTTC. This encodes CAAGAGGRSEQFF. This chain joins TRBV12-3 or TRBV12-4 and TRBJ2-1; 9 bases are a match to TRBD2. With 11 bases clipped from V and 9 bases from J, the junction kept 11 bases outside the gene matches. The CDR3 has 13 residues.

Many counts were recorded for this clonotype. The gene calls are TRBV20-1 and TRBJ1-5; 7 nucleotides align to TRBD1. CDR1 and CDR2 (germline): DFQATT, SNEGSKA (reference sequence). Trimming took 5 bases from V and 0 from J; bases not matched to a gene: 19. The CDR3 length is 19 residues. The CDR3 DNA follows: TGCAGTGCTTCTCCCGAGGTGTCAGGGGGTTCCGATAGCAATCAGCCCCAGCATTTT. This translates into CSASPEVSGGSDSNQPQHF.

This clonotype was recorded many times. CDR3 in DNA: TGTGCCAGCTCACCCGGACATTTAGATAGCAATCAGCCCCAGCATTTT. This gives the protein CASSPGHLDSNQPQHF. This chain connects TRBV18 to TRBJ1-5; the D gene is possibly TRBD1 (5 bases). This CDR3 region has 16 residues. V was cut by 3 bases and J by 0 bases, with 12 bases left in between. Germline lookup yields CDR1 KGHSH and CDR2 LQKENI.

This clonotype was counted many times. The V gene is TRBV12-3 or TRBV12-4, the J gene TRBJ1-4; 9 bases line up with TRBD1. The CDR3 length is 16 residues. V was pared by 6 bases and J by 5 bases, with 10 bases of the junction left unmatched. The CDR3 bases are TGTGCCAGCAGCCGAACTCTGGGACAGGGCAATGAAAAACTGTTTTTT. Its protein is CASSRTLGQGNEKLFF.

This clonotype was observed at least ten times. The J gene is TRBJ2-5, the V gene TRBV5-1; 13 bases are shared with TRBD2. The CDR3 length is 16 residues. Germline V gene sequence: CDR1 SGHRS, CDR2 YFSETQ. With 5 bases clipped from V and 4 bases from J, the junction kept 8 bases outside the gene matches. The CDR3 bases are TGCGCCAGCAGAACCGGACTAGCGGGGGTCGGAGAGACCCAGTACTTC. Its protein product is CASRTGLAGVGETQYF.

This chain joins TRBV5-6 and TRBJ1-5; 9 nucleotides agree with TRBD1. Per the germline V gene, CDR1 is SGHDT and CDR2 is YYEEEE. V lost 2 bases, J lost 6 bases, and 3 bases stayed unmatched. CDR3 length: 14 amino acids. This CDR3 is CASSFTGGSQPQHF. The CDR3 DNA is TGTGCCAGCAGCTTCACAGGGGGCAGTCAGCCCCAGCATTTT.

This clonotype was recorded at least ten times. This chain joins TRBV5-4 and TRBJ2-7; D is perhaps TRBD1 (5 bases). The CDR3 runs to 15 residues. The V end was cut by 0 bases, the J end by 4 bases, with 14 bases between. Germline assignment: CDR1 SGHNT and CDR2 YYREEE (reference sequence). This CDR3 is CASSLGGQTLYEQYF. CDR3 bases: TGTGCCAGCAGCTTGGGGGGCCAGACACTGTACGAGCAGTACTTC.

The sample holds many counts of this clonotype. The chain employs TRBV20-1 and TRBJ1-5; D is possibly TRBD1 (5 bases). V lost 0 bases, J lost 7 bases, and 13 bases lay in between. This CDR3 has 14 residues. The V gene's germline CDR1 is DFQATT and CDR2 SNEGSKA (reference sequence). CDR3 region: CSARDWGEGQPQHF. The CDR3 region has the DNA TGCAGTGCTAGAGATTGGGGGGAAGGCCAGCCCCAGCATTTT.

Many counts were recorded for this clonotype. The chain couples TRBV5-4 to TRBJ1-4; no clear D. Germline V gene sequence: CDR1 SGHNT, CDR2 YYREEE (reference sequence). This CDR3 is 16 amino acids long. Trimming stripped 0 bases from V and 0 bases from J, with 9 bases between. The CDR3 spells CASSLGTLATNEKLFF. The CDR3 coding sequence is TGTGCCAGCAGCTTGGGGACGCTTGCAACTAATGAAAAACTGTTTTTT.

The CDR3 loop is CASSPQPSNTEAFF. The DNA for the CDR3 is TGCGCCAGCAGCCCACAGCCCTCGAACACTGAAGCTTTCTTT. The J gene is TRBJ1-1, the V gene TRBV5-1; D remains unclear. The V gene's germline CDR1 is SGHRS and CDR2 YFSETQ. The CDR3 consists of 14 residues. Between the trimmed V and J ends, which lost 4 bases and 1 base, there was a span of 11 bases.

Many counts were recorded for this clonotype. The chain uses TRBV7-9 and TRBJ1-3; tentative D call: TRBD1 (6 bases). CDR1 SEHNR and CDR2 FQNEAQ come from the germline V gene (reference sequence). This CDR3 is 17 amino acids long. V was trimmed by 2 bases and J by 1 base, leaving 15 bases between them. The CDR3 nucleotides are TGTGCCAGCAGCTTATATGCCGGGGGCGGATCTGGAAACACCATATATTTT. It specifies CASSLYAGGGSGNTIYF.

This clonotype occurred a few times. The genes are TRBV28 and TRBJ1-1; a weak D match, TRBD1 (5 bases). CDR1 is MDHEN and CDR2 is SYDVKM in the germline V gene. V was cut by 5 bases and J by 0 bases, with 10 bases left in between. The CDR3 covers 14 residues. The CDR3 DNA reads TGTGCCAGCAGTACCGGACACCTGAACACTGAAGCTTTCTTT. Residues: CASSTGHLNTEAFF.

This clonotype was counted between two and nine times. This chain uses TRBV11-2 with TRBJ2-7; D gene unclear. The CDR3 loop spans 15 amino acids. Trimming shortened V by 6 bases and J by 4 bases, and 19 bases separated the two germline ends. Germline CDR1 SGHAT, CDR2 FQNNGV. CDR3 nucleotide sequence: TGTGCCAGCAGTTCTTTAGGTAGGGAACGGTACGAGCAGTACTTC. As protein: CASSSLGRERYEQYF.

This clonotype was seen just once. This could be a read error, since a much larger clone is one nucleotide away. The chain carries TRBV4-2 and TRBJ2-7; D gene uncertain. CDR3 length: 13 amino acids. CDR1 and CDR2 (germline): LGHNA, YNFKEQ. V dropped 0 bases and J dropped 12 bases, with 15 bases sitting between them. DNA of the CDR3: TGTGCCAGCAGCCAAGATCTGACTCAGGTGCGGTACTTC. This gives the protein CASSQDLTQVRYF.

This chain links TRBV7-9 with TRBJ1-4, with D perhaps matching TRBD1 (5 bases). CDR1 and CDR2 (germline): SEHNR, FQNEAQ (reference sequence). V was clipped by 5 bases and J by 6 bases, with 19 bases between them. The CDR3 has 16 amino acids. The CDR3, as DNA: TGTGCCAGCAGCGTACCCGCAGACAGTCTCGATGAAAAACTGTTTTTT. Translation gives CASSVPADSLDEKLFF.

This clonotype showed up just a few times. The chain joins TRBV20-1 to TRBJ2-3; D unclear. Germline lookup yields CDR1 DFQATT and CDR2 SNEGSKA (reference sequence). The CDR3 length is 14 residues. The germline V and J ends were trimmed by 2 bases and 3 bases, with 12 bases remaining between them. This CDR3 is CSARSFGFTDTQYF. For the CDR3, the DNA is TGCAGTGCTAGATCATTTGGGTTTACAGATACGCAGTATTTT.

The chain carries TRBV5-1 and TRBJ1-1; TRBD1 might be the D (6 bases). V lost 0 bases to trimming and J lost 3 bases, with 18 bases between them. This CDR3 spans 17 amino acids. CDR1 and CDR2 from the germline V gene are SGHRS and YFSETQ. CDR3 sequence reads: CASSLGQVEGMDTEAFF. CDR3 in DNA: TGCGCCAGCAGCTTGGGACAGGTCGAGGGAATGGACACTGAAGCTTTCTTT.

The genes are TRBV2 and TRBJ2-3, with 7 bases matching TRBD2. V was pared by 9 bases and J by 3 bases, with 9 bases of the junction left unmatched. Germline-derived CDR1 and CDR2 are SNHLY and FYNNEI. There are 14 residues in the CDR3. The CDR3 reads CASTWASGTDTQYF. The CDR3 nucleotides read TGTGCCAGTACCTGGGCTAGCGGAACAGATACGCAGTATTTT.

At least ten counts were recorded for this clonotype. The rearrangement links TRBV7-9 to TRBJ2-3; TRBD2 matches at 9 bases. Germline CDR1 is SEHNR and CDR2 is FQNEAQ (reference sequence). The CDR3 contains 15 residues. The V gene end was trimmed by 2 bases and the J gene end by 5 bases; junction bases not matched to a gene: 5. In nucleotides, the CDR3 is TGTGCCAGCAGCTTACTAGCGGGGATTGGAGATACGCAGTATTTT. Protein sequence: CASSLLAGIGDTQYF.

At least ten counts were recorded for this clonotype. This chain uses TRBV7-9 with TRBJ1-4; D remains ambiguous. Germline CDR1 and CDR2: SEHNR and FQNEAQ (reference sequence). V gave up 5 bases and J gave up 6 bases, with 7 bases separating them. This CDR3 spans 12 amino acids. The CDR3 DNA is TGTGCCAGCAGCCTACAACATGAAAAACTGTTTTTT. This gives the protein CASSLQHEKLFF.

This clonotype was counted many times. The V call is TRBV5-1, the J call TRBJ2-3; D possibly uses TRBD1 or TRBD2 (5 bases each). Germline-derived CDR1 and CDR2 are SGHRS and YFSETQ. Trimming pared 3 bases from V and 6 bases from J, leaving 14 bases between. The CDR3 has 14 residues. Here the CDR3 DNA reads TGCGCCAGCAGCTGGCTTGGGGGAAAGGATACGCAGTATTTT. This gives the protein CASSWLGGKDTQYF.

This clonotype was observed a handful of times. In nucleotides, the CDR3 is TGCGCCAGCAGCCGTGGGGGGGGCCCCGTTCGTGATGAGCAGTTCTTC. Its protein product is CASSRGGGPVRDEQFF. The chain employs TRBV4-1 and TRBJ2-1; perhaps TRBD2 as D (7 bases). V was clipped by 4 bases and J by 8 bases, with 21 bases between them. The V gene's germline CDR1 is MGHRA and CDR2 YSYEKL. This CDR3 spans 16 amino acids.

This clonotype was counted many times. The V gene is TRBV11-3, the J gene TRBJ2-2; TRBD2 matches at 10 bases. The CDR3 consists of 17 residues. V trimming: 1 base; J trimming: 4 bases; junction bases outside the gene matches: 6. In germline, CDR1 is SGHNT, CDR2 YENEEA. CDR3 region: CASSLGTSGDFTGELFF. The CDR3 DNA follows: TGTGCCAGCAGCTTAGGGACTAGCGGAGACTTCACCGGGGAGCTGTTTTTT.